These 20 T cell receptor beta chains share one sample of origin, sequenced in a study of post-analysis software for immune sequencing data. General study points: About five TRBV segments, including TRBV5-6, TRBV5-1 and TRBV20-1, were more frequent in patients than controls.

cDNA libraries of TCR beta carried unique molecular identifiers. MiXCR, applied by TCRdb to the PCR reads, yields one record per CDR3 protein. The sample has about half a million distinct CDR3 sequences; roughly 45% are singletons. These receptors are not linked to any known antigen. Sequenced sample: blood. The source is a girl aged 5-17 years with multiple sclerosis.

This clonotype appeared a few times. The chain employs TRBV5-1 and TRBJ2-3; D may be TRBD1 or TRBD2 (5 bases each). Trimming took off 0 bases at V and 3 bases at J, with 11 bases between the two ends. The CDR3 extends over 15 amino acids. Germline V gene lookup returns CDR1 SGHRS and CDR2 YFSETQ. The CDR3: CASSLVGAITDTQYF. DNA for the CDR3: TGCGCCAGCAGCTTGGTCGGGGCGATTACAGATACGCAGTATTTT.

As regards this clonotype: At one boundary the junction diverges from the germline segment, which might be a read error. This chain joins TRBV9 and TRBJ2-3; a possible D gene is TRBD2 (5 bases). CDR3 size: 14 residues. CDR1 is SGDLS and CDR2 is YYNGEE in the germline V gene. CDR3 coding DNA: TGTACCAGCAGCGGCGACGGTACCACAGATACGCAGTATTTT. Translated: CTSSGDGTTDTQYF.

The V gene is TRBV7-9, the J gene TRBJ2-7, with TRBD1 identical over 9 bases. Germline CDR1 is SEHNR and CDR2 is FQNEAQ (reference sequence). Trimming cost V 4 bases and J 6 bases; bases outside gene matches: 4. The CDR3 runs to 13 residues. CDR3 in DNA: TGTGCCAGCAGCTCGGGACAGGGTACCGAGCAGTACTTC. As protein: CASSSGQGTEQYF. The entire variable domain, with the rest obtained from reference TRBV7-9 and TRBJ2-7, is as follows: DTGVSQNPRHKITKRGQNVTFRCDPISEHNRLYWYRQTLGQGPEFLTYFQNEAQLEKSRLLSDRFSAERPKGSFSTLEIQRTEQGDSAMYLCASSSGQGTEQYFGPGTRLTVT.

The chain employs TRBV28 and TRBJ2-1, with TRBD2 identical over 8 bases. This CDR3 region has 15 residues. V dropped 9 bases and J dropped 7; count of bases not matched to a gene: 14. Germline CDR1 MDHEN, CDR2 SYDVKM. CDR3 DNA: TGTGCCAGTATCGGGAGGGCCTTATCGGCGAATGAGCAGTTCTTC. It yields the protein CASIGRALSANEQFF.

The chain combines TRBV7-2 with TRBJ2-3; D ambiguous. Germline loops: CDR1 SGHTA, CDR2 FQGNSA. V dropped 0 bases and J dropped 7 bases, with 8 bases sitting between them. The CDR3 sequence is 13 residues long. DNA of the CDR3: TGTGCCAGCAGCTTAGCCGCCACGAATACGCAGTATTTT. Translated: CASSLAATNTQYF.

This chain links TRBV5-1 with TRBJ1-2; D is perhaps TRBD1 (6 bases). With 0 bases removed from V and 8 bases from J, the gap between germline ends came to 11 bases. Germline CDR1 reads SGHRS; CDR2 reads YFSETQ. The CDR3 loop spans 13 amino acids. CDR3 sequence (DNA): TGCGCCAGCAGCTTGGGACAGGAAGAAGGCTACACCTTC. This encodes CASSLGQEEGYTF.

The rearrangement uses TRBV28 and TRBJ1-5; D is unclear. The germline V gene encodes CDR1 MDHEN and CDR2 SYDVKM. V shed 2 bases and J shed 0 bases, with 8 bases lying between them. The CDR3 runs 15 residues. The DNA of the CDR3 is TGTGCCAGCAGTTTAAAACTCATTAGCAATCAGCCCCAGCATTTT. It encodes CASSLKLISNQPQHF.

The chain joins TRBV20-1 to TRBJ2-1; TRBD2 aligns across 13 bases. From germline, CDR1 is DFQATT and CDR2 SNEGSKA (reference sequence). The CDR3 is 14 amino acids. V lost 6 bases to trimming and J lost 10 bases; unmatched junction nucleotides: 9. The CDR3 DNA is TGCAGTGCCCGAGGACTAGCGGGAGTGGAAGAGCAGTTCTTC. Its protein is CSARGLAGVEEQFF.

V is TRBV20-1 and J is TRBJ1-6, with 11 bases that match TRBD1. Looked up from germline, CDR1 is DFQATT and CDR2 is SNEGSKA (reference sequence). The junction had 10 bases not matched to a gene; V was cut back by 0 bases and J by 0 bases. This CDR3 has 20 amino acids. CDR3 in DNA: TGCAGTGCTAGAGATCTAGGACAGGGGGCCCTTCGCTCCTATAATTCACCCCTCCACTTT. It encodes CSARDLGQGALRSYNSPLHF.

The rearrangement joins TRBV9 to TRBJ1-1; 8 bases align to TRBD1. This CDR3 is 15 amino acids long. The J segment lost 1 base and the V segment lost 3 bases, leaving 5 bases of the junction unmatched. Germline V gives CDR1 SGDLS, CDR2 YYNGEE. Here the CDR3 DNA reads TGTGCCAGCAGCGCATCCGGGACAGGGAACACTGAAGCTTTCTTT. This sequence encodes CASSASGTGNTEAFF.

The chain uses TRBV28 and TRBJ1-2, with 9 bases that match TRBD1. Per the germline V gene, CDR1 is MDHEN and CDR2 is SYDVKM. The CDR3 covers 13 residues. V lost 6 bases and J lost 3; bases outside the gene matches: 2. The CDR3 DNA follows: TGTGCCAGCAGGCGGACAGGGGACTATGGCTACACCTTC. Translating gives CASRRTGDYGYTF.

This chain links TRBV25-1 with TRBJ2-3, with D possibly matching TRBD1 (5 bases). Germline V gene sequence: CDR1 MGHDK, CDR2 SYGVNS. CDR3 length equals 15 residues. Trimming took off 3 bases at V and 2 bases at J, with 12 bases between the two ends. CDR3 nucleotide sequence: TGTGCCAGCAGTGACCTGTCAGGGATCACAGATACGCAGTATTTT. It specifies CASSDLSGITDTQYF. Full variable domain (missing parts from reference TRBV25-1 and TRBJ2-3): EADIYQTPRYLVIGTGKKITLECSQTMGHDKMYWYQQDPGMELHLIHYSYGVNSTEKGDLSSESTVSRIRTEHFPLTLESARPSHTSQYLCASSDLSGITDTQYFGPGTRLTVL.

Only one count was recorded for this clonotype. The J gene is TRBJ2-7, the V gene TRBV6-6; TRBD1 is a possible D gene (6 bases). The CDR3 is 14 residues long. CDR1 and CDR2 (germline): MNHNY, SVGAGI (reference sequence). With 2 bases removed from V and 0 bases from J, the gap between germline ends came to 8 bases. CDR3 protein: CASSYGTNSYEQYF. As DNA, the CDR3 is TGTGCCAGCAGTTACGGGACAAACTCCTACGAGCAGTACTTC.

A word on this clonotype: One junction end disagrees with the germline gene, perhaps due to a read error. V usage is TRBV7-9 and J usage is TRBJ2-7; D might be TRBD1 (5 bases). The end of the DNA fits TRBJ2-5 better, so the J call may be wrong. The germline V gene has CDR1 SEHNR and CDR2 FQNEAQ (reference sequence). This CDR3 has 15 amino acids. This CDR3 reads CASRSGQVGVETQYF. The CDR3 DNA is TGCGCCAGCAGATCCGGGCAGGTAGGGGTGGAGACCCAGTACTTC.

This sequence joins TRBV7-2 and TRBJ1-5; 7 bases match TRBD1. Germline V gene lookup returns CDR1 SGHTA and CDR2 FQGNSA. V lost 4 bases and J lost 4; bases outside the gene matches: 13. This CDR3 has 17 amino acids. CDR3 nucleotide sequence: TGTGCCAGCAGCTCTAGCCCTTGGGACAGCGAGAATCAGCCCCAGCATTTT. Translation: CASSSSPWDSENQPQHF.

This clonotype has more than one count but fewer than ten. The chain employs TRBV7-3 and TRBJ2-1, with D possibly being TRBD1 (5 bases). Trimming took off 6 bases at V and 9 bases at J, with 12 bases between the two ends. CDR3 length equals 12 residues. Germline V lookup: CDR1 SGHTA, CDR2 FQGTGA. The CDR3 DNA is TGTGCCAGCAGTATACAGGACGGTGAGCAGTTCTTC. Translation gives CASSIQDGEQFF.

CDR3 DNA: TGTGCCAGCAGCTTAAGTCACACCGGGGAGCTGTTTTTT. It translates to CASSLSHTGELFF. V and J are TRBV11-2 and TRBJ2-2; D uncertain. The CDR3 is 13 residues long. Per the germline V gene, CDR1 is SGHAT and CDR2 is FQNNGV. Trimming removed 2 bases from V and 3 bases from J, with 4 bases in between.

The chain employs TRBV29-1 and TRBJ1-1; 9 bases match TRBD1. The junction had 3 bases not matched to a gene; V was cut back by 6 bases and J by 4 bases. Germline CDR1 reads SQVTM; CDR2 reads ANQGSEA. The CDR3 covers 12 residues. The CDR3 protein is CSVGQGPTEAFF. CDR3 nucleotide sequence: TGCAGCGTGGGACAGGGTCCCACTGAAGCTTTCTTT.

This clonotype was found once. J is TRBJ2-3 and V is TRBV2; D may correspond to TRBD1 or TRBD2 (5 bases each). The CDR3 has 16 residues. Trimming cost V 4 bases and J 3 bases, with 17 bases left between them. From germline, CDR1 is SNHLY and CDR2 FYNNEI. CDR3 residues: CASSVGVEGPTDTQYF. The CDR3 DNA reads TGTGCCAGCAGTGTCGGGGTTGAGGGGCCTACAGATACGCAGTATTTT.

The V and J genes are TRBV12-3 or TRBV12-4 and TRBJ2-3; TRBD2 agrees at 7 bases. Trimming removed 3 bases from V and 5 bases from J; junction bases left unmatched: 11. This CDR3 spans 16 amino acids. In DNA form, the CDR3 reads TGTGCCAGCAGTTTTCTGGCGGGAGTAGTTATAGATACGCAGTATTTT. This codes for CASSFLAGVVIDTQYF.